Detailed here is one TCR beta chain. This entry belongs to a study of technical replicates of blood from a handful of donors. CDR1 and CDR2 from the germline V gene are SGHNT and YYREEE (reference sequence). The J segment lost 2 bases and the V segment lost 4 bases, leaving 8 bases of the junction unmatched. The CDR3 has 15 residues. Data came from immunoSEQ multiplex PCR; TCRdb stores just in-frame clones and leaves some out. The sample contains 80,000 or so clones, about 96% of which appear only once. Material for sequencing was T cells isolated from PBMCs. The rearrangement joins TRBV5-4 to TRBJ2-7, with TRBD1 identical over 8 bases. This receptor was taken from a human donor in good health. The CDR3, as DNA: TGTGCCAGCAGCATCGGACAGGGAGGCGCCTACGAGCAGTACTTC. As protein: CASSIGQGGAYEQYF.